One sample yielded the 18 T cell receptor beta chains listed below, sequenced in a study of post-analysis software for immune sequencing data. Overall study results and limits: Five or six TRBV segments were significantly more frequent in patients than in controls. TRBV5-6, TRBV5-1 and TRBV20-1 were among these segments.

Their antigens remain unidentified. Unique-molecular-identifier-tagged TCR beta cDNA libraries were used. TCRdb used MiXCR to reprocess the PCR reads, holding one entry per CDR3 protein. The table records 380,000 or so distinct CDR3 sequences, roughly 36% of them present only once. Sequenced input: blood. The receptors come from a girl aged 5-17 years with multiple sclerosis.

This chain links TRBV15 with TRBJ2-7, with 7 bases aligning to TRBD1. Germline values: CDR1 LNHNV, CDR2 YYDKDF (reference sequence). Germline trimming cut 4 bases from V and 4 bases from J; bases unmatched to any gene: 7. The CDR3 extends over 14 amino acids. The CDR3 coding sequence is TGTGCCACCAGCACATCCGGGACAGTGTACGAGCAGTACTTC. As protein: CATSTSGTVYEQYF.

In this sample, this clonotype turned up a few times. This sequence may be a read error, since a much larger clone differs from it by one base. The rearrangement uses TRBV5-6 and TRBJ2-6; D uncertain. Germline V gene data show CDR1 as SGHDT and CDR2 as YYEEEE. The CDR3 has 16 residues. The CDR3 here is CASGLGSSLGANVLTF. The CDR3 region has the DNA TGTGCCAGCGGCTTAGGCAGTTCCTTGGGGGCCAACGTCCTGACTTTC.

The CDR3 region is CASRQTSGDEQFF. CDR3 nucleotide sequence: TGTGCCAGCAGACAGACTAGCGGCGATGAGCAGTTCTTC. J is TRBJ2-1 and V is TRBV5-7, with 9 nucleotides matching TRBD2. TRBV5-7 is an open reading frame, and its role is uncertain. The CDR3 length is 13 residues. Trimming took 5 bases from V and 8 from J; bases not matched to a gene: 5.

The CDR3 loop is CASSVSRDRVLYEQYF. CDR3 nucleotides: TGTGCCAGCAGTGTAAGTCGGGACAGGGTCCTCTACGAGCAGTACTTC. The chain recombines TRBV6-1 with TRBJ2-4; 9 nucleotides align to TRBD1. The DNA matches TRBJ2-7 better at its end, which makes the J call doubtful. Germline V gene sequence: CDR1 MNHNS, CDR2 SASEGT. This CDR3 is 16 amino acids long.

The chain combines TRBV5-1 with TRBJ2-5, with TRBD2 identical over 12 bases. After removal of 6 bases from V and 0 bases from J, the junction contained 3 bases not matched to a gene. The CDR3 loop spans 15 amino acids. The germline V gene has CDR1 SGHRS and CDR2 YFSETQ. As DNA, the CDR3 is TGCGCCAGCACGACTAGCGGGGGCTACCAAGAGACCCAGTACTTC. It translates to CASTTSGGYQETQYF.

This clonotype appeared a few times. V gene TRBV7-2 combines with J gene TRBJ2-7; D may be TRBD2 (6 bases). V dropped 9 bases and J dropped 3 bases, with 18 bases sitting between them. CDR3 length: 14 amino acids. Germline lookup yields CDR1 SGHTA and CDR2 FQGNSA. The CDR3 DNA is TGTGCCAGTAGCGGCGGGACTTCCAGCTACGAGCAGTACTTC. This codes for CASSGGTSSYEQYF.

This clonotype was counted between two and nine times. The chain is built from TRBV5-1 and TRBJ2-7; 8 nucleotides line up with TRBD2. Trimming cost V 4 bases and J 2 bases; bases outside gene matches: 8. This CDR3 is built from 15 residues. Germline CDR1 and CDR2: SGHRS and YFSETQ. Written as DNA, the CDR3 is TGCGCCAGCAGCGGGGGCGGGGGGTCAACCTACGAGCAGTACTTC. Translated, it gives CASSGGGGSTYEQYF.

The sample holds a few counts of this clonotype. This chain joins TRBV20-1 and TRBJ2-7; 7 nucleotides line up with TRBD2. V gave up 3 bases and J gave up 2 bases; unmatched junction bases: 7. Germline V gene data show CDR1 as DFQATT and CDR2 as SNEGSKA (reference sequence). This CDR3 spans 14 amino acids. CDR3 loop: CSASGEGRAYEQYF. The CDR3 coding sequence is TGCAGTGCTAGTGGGGAGGGAAGGGCCTACGAGCAGTACTTC.

The chain is built from TRBV5-1 and TRBJ1-2; D is uncertain. The CDR3 is 13 amino acids. V lost 1 base to trimming and J lost 1 base, with 5 bases between them. CDR1 SGHRS and CDR2 YFSETQ come from the germline V gene. CDR3 DNA sequence: TGCGCCAGCAGCTTGACTGATAACTATGGCTACACCTTC. It translates to CASSLTDNYGYTF.

This rearrangement joins TRBV7-9 to TRBJ1-4; a possible D gene is TRBD1 (5 bases). From germline, CDR1 is SEHNR and CDR2 FQNEAQ (reference sequence). This CDR3 spans 15 amino acids. Between the trimmed V and J ends, which lost 4 bases and 10 bases, there was a span of 19 bases. The CDR3 nucleotides are TGTGCCAGCAGCTCCCCGGGACCAGCCGGCGTAAAACTGTTTTTT. This gives the protein CASSSPGPAGVKLFF.

J is TRBJ2-1 and V is TRBV20-1; 12 bases map to TRBD2. Trimming took 8 bases from V and 9 from J; bases not matched to a gene: 14. The CDR3 sequence is 15 residues long. Germline values: CDR1 DFQATT, CDR2 SNEGSKA (reference sequence). This CDR3 is CSSNPTSGGWGEQFF. CDR3 nucleotide sequence: TGCAGTTCCAACCCCACTAGCGGGGGGTGGGGTGAGCAGTTCTTC.

This clonotype has only a few counts. The chain employs TRBV3-1 and TRBJ2-1; 9 nucleotides align to TRBD1. The length of the CDR3 is 15 residues. Per the germline V gene, CDR1 is LGHDT and CDR2 is YNNKEL (reference sequence). The V gene end was trimmed by 4 bases and the J gene end by 6 bases; junction bases not matched to a gene: 7. CDR3 coding DNA: TGTGCCAGCAGCCCGGAAACAGGGGGCCGCAATGAGCAGTTCTTC. Its protein product is CASSPETGGRNEQFF.

This clonotype occurred a few times. This chain uses TRBV2 with TRBJ2-3, with 12 bases that match TRBD2. Germline lookup yields CDR1 SNHLY and CDR2 FYNNEI. V was clipped by 4 bases and J by 4 bases; unmatched bases: 3. This CDR3 comprises 15 residues. CDR3 nucleotides: TGTGCCAGCAGTGTGACTAGCGGGGGTGCAGATACGCAGTATTTT. As protein: CASSVTSGGADTQYF.

This chain links TRBV9 with TRBJ2-5; 7 bases map to TRBD2. The ends lost 6 bases at V and 2 bases at J; junction bases unmatched: 10. The CDR3 is made up of 15 amino acids. Germline-derived CDR1 and CDR2 are SGDLS and YYNGEE. The CDR3 loop is CASNWTSGEQETQYF. DNA for the CDR3: TGTGCCAGCAATTGGACGAGCGGGGAACAAGAGACCCAGTACTTC. The variable domain in full, completed from reference TRBV9 and TRBJ2-5, reads DSGVTQTPKHLITATGQRVTLRCSPRSGDLSVYWYQQSLDQGLQFLIQYYNGEERAKGNILERFSAQQFPDLHSELNLSSLELGDSALYFCASNWTSGEQETQYFGPGTRLLVL.

The rearrangement links TRBV24-1 to TRBJ1-5; D unclear. V was pared by 3 bases and J by 1 base, with 9 bases between. The CDR3 has 15 residues. Germline-derived CDR1 and CDR2 are KGHDR and SFDVKD. The CDR3 loop reads CATSDRSTSNQPQHF. CDR3 DNA sequence: TGTGCCACCAGTGATAGGAGTACGAGCAATCAGCCCCAGCATTTT.

V is TRBV28 and J is TRBJ2-5; D might be TRBD1 (6 bases). The DNA matches TRBJ2-7 better at its end, which makes the J call doubtful. Germline CDR1 reads MDHEN; CDR2 reads SYDVKM. CDR3 length: 13 amino acids. The CDR3 protein is CASSLGQLFEQYF. The CDR3 DNA sequence: TGTGCCAGCAGTTTAGGACAGTTGTTCGAGCAGTACTTC.

The chain carries TRBV7-8 and TRBJ2-5; no definite D call. Deletions cut 2 bases from V and 5 bases from J, with 12 bases between. Germline values: CDR1 SGHVS, CDR2 FQNEAQ. The CDR3 loop spans 14 amino acids. The CDR3 region has the DNA TGTGCCAGCAGCTTATCCCCCCCTTCGGAGACCCAGTACTTC. This gives the protein CASSLSPPSETQYF.

V is TRBV6-4 and J is TRBJ2-3, with 10 nucleotides matching TRBD2. Germline loops: CDR1 MRHNA, CDR2 SNTAGT. The V gene end was trimmed by 2 bases and the J gene end by 2 bases; junction bases not matched to a gene: 4. This CDR3 has 16 residues. CDR3 in amino acids: CASSDATSGYTDTQYF. CDR3 in DNA: TGTGCCAGCAGTGACGCGACTAGCGGGTACACAGATACGCAGTATTTT.